The next 20 T cell receptor beta chains were all read from a single sample in a study of T cell responses to AZD1222 COVID-19 vaccine. The assay was immunoSEQ multiplex PCR, and TCRdb's table has in-frame clones only and misses some. The sample holds some 150,000 clones, roughly nine tenths seen once. Sequences were derived from peripheral blood, sampled 28 days after the second AZD1222 dose. These receptors came from an adult who received the AZD1222 COVID-19 vaccine.

This chain links TRBV6-5 with TRBJ2-7; D may match TRBD1 or TRBD2 (5 bases each). The CDR3 has 13 residues. Per the germline V gene, CDR1 is MNHEY and CDR2 is SVGAGI. The germline V and J ends were trimmed by 7 bases and 5 bases, with 15 bases remaining between them. In DNA form, the CDR3 reads TGTGCCAGCACTCTCAAAAGAGGGGACGAGCAGTACTTC. It is translated as CASTLKRGDEQYF.

This chain links TRBV7-9 with TRBJ2-2, with D unresolved. V lost 5 bases and J 0 bases, leaving 10 bases between the germline ends. The CDR3 loop spans 15 amino acids. Per the germline V gene, CDR1 is SEHNR and CDR2 is FQNEAQ (reference sequence). CDR3 protein: CASSPTHANTGELFF. CDR3 nucleotides: TGTGCCAGCAGCCCTACACACGCGAACACCGGGGAGCTGTTTTTT.

The chain joins TRBV12-3 or TRBV12-4 to TRBJ1-1; no reliable D call. CDR3 length equals 13 residues. Trimming cost V 3 bases and J 5 bases, with 10 bases left between them. The CDR3 bases are TGTGCCAGCAGTTTGTCGGTCAGGACTGAAGCTTTCTTT. It encodes CASSLSVRTEAFF.

The table lists this clone with a count of one. The V gene is TRBV4-1, the J gene TRBJ1-2, with D possibly TRBD1 on 5 matching bases. CDR1 is MGHRA, CDR2 YSYEKL, per germline. The V end was cut by 0 bases, the J end by 6 bases, with 11 bases between. The CDR3 runs 14 residues. For the CDR3, the DNA is TGCGCCAGCAGCCAAGATCCGGGAGGGGATGGCTACACCTTC. Protein product: CASSQDPGGDGYTF.

A single count supports this clone. The rearrangement links TRBV11-3 to TRBJ2-1; 8 bases align to TRBD2. The CDR3 length is 17 residues. Germline V gene lookup returns CDR1 SGHNT and CDR2 YENEEA. After removal of 1 base from V and 6 bases from J, the junction contained 11 bases not matched to a gene. The CDR3 nucleotides read TGTGCCAGCAGCTTAGGGGGGATAGCGGGAAGGGGCAATGAGCAGTTCTTC. Translation gives CASSLGGIAGRGNEQFF.

This chain joins TRBV12-3 or TRBV12-4 and TRBJ1-1, with a weak D call TRBD1 (5 bases). V gave up 6 bases and J gave up 7 bases, with 12 bases separating them. CDR3 length: 12 residues. The CDR3 loop is CASSRGGGEAFF. CDR3 DNA: TGTGCCAGCAGCCGAGGTGGGGGTGAAGCTTTCTTT.

This chain links TRBV19 with TRBJ2-7; no clear D. Trimming cost V 1 base and J 5 bases, with 12 bases left between them. The CDR3 has 14 amino acids. The germline gives CDR1 LNHDA, CDR2 SQIVND (reference sequence). CDR3: CASSIGRNLDEQYF. CDR3 DNA: TGTGCCAGTAGTATAGGCCGGAATTTGGACGAGCAGTACTTC.

V gene TRBV18 combines with J gene TRBJ1-1; 9 bases fit TRBD1. Germline V gives CDR1 KGHSH, CDR2 LQKENI. Trimming cost V 3 bases and J 12 bases; bases outside gene matches: 8. The CDR3 runs to 13 residues. CDR3 in DNA: TGTGCCAGCTCACCTCCGGGACAGGGATTAACTTTCTTT. Translated, it gives CASSPPGQGLTFF.

This chain connects TRBV7-8 to TRBJ1-3; maybe TRBD1 (5 bases). This CDR3 spans 14 amino acids. Germline-derived CDR1 and CDR2 are SGHVS and FQNEAQ. V gave up 7 bases and J gave up 0 bases, with 10 bases separating them. The CDR3 coding sequence is TGTGCCAGCATTCGGGGGGGCTCTGGAAACACCATATATTTT. It codes for CASIRGGSGNTIYF.

The chain is built from TRBV9 and TRBJ2-1, with a weak D call TRBD2 (5 bases). The CDR3 runs 14 residues. Trimming stripped 0 bases from V and 4 bases from J, with 8 bases between. Germline lookup yields CDR1 SGDLS and CDR2 YYNGEE. The CDR3 DNA is TGTGCCAGCAGCGTAGGAGCGGAATACAATGAGCAGTTCTTC. Protein product: CASSVGAEYNEQFF.

CDR3 loop: CASSDQQGASGNTIYF. In DNA form, the CDR3 reads TGTGCCAGCAGCGACCAACAGGGCGCTTCAGGAAACACCATATATTTT. The J gene is TRBJ1-3, the V gene TRBV7-9; a weak D match, TRBD1 (6 bases). Deletions cut 5 bases from V and 4 bases from J, with 18 bases between. CDR3 size: 16 residues. Germline V gene sequence: CDR1 SEHNR, CDR2 FQNEAQ (reference sequence).

V and J are TRBV16 and TRBJ1-1; D is unclear. This CDR3 is 14 amino acids long. Germline CDR1 reads KGHSY; CDR2 reads FQNENV. V was trimmed by 4 bases and J by 6 bases, leaving 15 bases between them. As DNA, the CDR3 is TGTGCCAGCAGCCCTCTTTCGGTCATGGCTGAAGCTTTCTTT. Its translation is CASSPLSVMAEAFF. The full variable domain, its missing parts supplied by reference TRBV16 and TRBJ1-1, is GEEVAQTPKHLVRGEGQKAKLYCAPIKGHSYVFWYQQVLKNEFKFLISFQNENVFDETGMPKERFSAKCLPNSPCSLEIQATKLEDSAVYFCASSPLSVMAEAFFGQGTRLTVV.

The rearrangement joins TRBV9 to TRBJ2-7; the D gene is possibly TRBD2 (5 bases). The CDR3 has 15 residues. Trimming removed 5 bases from V and 0 bases from J, with 15 bases in between. The germline CDR1 and CDR2 sequences are SGDLS and YYNGEE. CDR3 coding DNA: TGTGCCAGCAGTGGAAAGGACTCTATCTCCTACGAGCAGTACTTC. Residues: CASSGKDSISYEQYF.

The chain combines TRBV14 with TRBJ2-5; D unresolved. This CDR3 spans 15 amino acids. Germline CDR1 is SGHDN and CDR2 is FVKESK. V gave up 0 bases and J gave up 3 bases, with 11 bases separating them. The chain's CDR3 is CASSQDYRNEETQYF. Here the CDR3 DNA reads TGTGCCAGCAGCCAAGACTACCGAAACGAAGAGACCCAGTACTTC.

The chain links TRBV5-4 to TRBJ2-1; TRBD2 matches at 13 bases. Germline CDR1 SGHNT, CDR2 YYREEE (reference sequence). V lost 3 bases to trimming and J lost 5 bases; unmatched junction nucleotides: 5. There are 16 residues in the CDR3. CDR3 protein: CASSYPTSGRHNEQFF. The CDR3 coding sequence is TGTGCCAGCAGCTATCCGACTAGCGGGAGGCACAATGAGCAGTTCTTC.

The rearrangement links TRBV4-1 to TRBJ2-6, with D possibly being TRBD1 (5 bases). From germline, CDR1 is MGHRA and CDR2 YSYEKL. The CDR3 contains 19 residues. V was pared by 0 bases and J by 2 bases, with 17 bases between. CDR3 loop: CASSQEIGRAIPGANVLTF. The CDR3 coding sequence is TGCGCCAGCAGCCAAGAGATTGGCAGGGCCATTCCTGGGGCCAACGTCCTGACTTTC.

J is TRBJ2-1 and V is TRBV5-5; D unresolved. This CDR3 is built from 14 residues. Looked up from germline, CDR1 is SGHKS and CDR2 is YYEKEE (reference sequence). V was clipped by 3 bases and J by 2 bases, with 9 bases between them. CDR3 nucleotides: TGTGCCAGCAGCTATTGGCGAACCTACAATGAGCAGTTCTTC. Encoded protein: CASSYWRTYNEQFF.

This chain uses TRBV10-3 with TRBJ1-1, with a tentative D call TRBD1 (5 bases). V lost 6 bases, J lost 5 bases, and 16 bases lay in between. The V gene's germline CDR1 is ENHRY and CDR2 SYGVKD. CDR3 size: 14 residues. The CDR3 DNA is TGTGCCATCAGGGGGCAGAGGGAGACTACTGAAGCTTTCTTT. This encodes CAIRGQRETTEAFF.

A single count supports this clone. The CDR3 sequence: CASSASPSGGAQDEQFF. DNA for the CDR3: TGTGCCAGCAGCGCGAGCCCTAGCGGGGGGGCTCAGGATGAGCAGTTCTTC. The V and J genes are TRBV5-4 and TRBJ2-1; 12 nucleotides match TRBD2. The J segment lost 8 bases and the V segment lost 4 bases, leaving 13 bases of the junction unmatched. This CDR3 region has 17 residues. Per germline, CDR1 SGHNT and CDR2 YYREEE (reference sequence).

J is TRBJ2-4 and V is TRBV6-5, with D maybe TRBD2 (5 bases). Germline V gene data show CDR1 as MNHEY and CDR2 as SVGAGI. V was shortened by 2 bases and J by 8 bases, with 13 bases between the two germline ends. The CDR3 totals 14 residues. The CDR3: CASSYLSAVDIQYF. In DNA, the CDR3 is TGTGCCAGCAGTTACCTGTCAGCGGTGGACATTCAGTACTTC.